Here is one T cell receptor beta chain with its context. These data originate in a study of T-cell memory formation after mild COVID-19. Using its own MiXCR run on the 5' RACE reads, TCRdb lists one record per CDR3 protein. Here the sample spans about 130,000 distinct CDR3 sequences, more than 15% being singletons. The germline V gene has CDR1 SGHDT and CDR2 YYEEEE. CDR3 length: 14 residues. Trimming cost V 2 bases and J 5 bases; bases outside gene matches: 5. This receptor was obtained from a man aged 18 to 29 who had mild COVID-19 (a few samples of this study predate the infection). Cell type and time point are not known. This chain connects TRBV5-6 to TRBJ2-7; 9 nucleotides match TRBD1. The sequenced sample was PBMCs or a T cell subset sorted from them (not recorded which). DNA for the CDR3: TGTGCCAGCAGCTTACCGGGACAGGGAGACGAGCAGTACGTC. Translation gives CASSLPGQGDEQYV.